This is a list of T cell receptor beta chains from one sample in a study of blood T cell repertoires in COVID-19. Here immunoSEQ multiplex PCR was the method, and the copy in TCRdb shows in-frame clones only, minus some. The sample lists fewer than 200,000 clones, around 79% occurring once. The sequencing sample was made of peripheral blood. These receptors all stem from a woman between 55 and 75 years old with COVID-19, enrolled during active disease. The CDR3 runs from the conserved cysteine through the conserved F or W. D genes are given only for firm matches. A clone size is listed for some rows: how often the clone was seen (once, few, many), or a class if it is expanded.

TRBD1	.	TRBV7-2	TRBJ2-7	TGTGCCAGCAGCTTAATGACAGGGTCCTACGAGCAGTACTTC	CASSLMTGSYEQYF
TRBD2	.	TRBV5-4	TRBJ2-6	TGTGCCAGCAGCTTTGGAGGGACTAGCGGGAGGGTCTCTGGGGCCAACGTCCTGACTTTC	CASSFGGTSGRVSGANVLTF
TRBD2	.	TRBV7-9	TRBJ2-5	TGTGCCAGCAGCGGGACTATAGGGGAGACCCAGTACTTC	CASSGTIGETQYF
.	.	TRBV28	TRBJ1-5	TGTGCCAGCAGTTTAAATAAGTGGGGACTGGGCAATCAGCCCCAGCATTTT	CASSLNKWGLGNQPQHF
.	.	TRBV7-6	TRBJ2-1	TGTGCCAGCAGCCCGCCGGCCAGGGGGGTTTACAATGAGCAGTTCTTC	CASSPPARGVYNEQFF
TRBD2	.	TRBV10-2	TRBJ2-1	TGCGCCAGCAGCTACGGGGGGGCCTACAATGAGCAGTTCTTC	CASSYGGAYNEQFF
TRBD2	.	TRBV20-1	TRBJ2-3	TGCAGTGCTAGTTATAGCGGGGGGGCGAGAGATACGCAGTATTTT	CSASYSGGARDTQYF
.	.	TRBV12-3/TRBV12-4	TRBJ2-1	TGTGCCAGCAGTTACGGGACTCACAATGAGCAGTTCTTC	CASSYGTHNEQFF
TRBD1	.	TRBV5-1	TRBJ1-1	TGCGCCAGCAGCCCCCGGACAGGGGATAACACTGAAGCTTTCTTT	CASSPRTGDNTEAFF
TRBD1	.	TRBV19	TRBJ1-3	TGTGCCAGTAGTATAAACGGCAGGGGGCTGGCTGGAAACACCATATATTTT	CASSINGRGLAGNTIYF
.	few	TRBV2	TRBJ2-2	TGTGCCAGCAGTGAATTGGGAGCAGGGGCCGCCGGGGAGCTGTTTTTT	CASSELGAGAAGELFF
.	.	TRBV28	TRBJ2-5	TGTGCCAGCAGTCCCGTGGGCGGGGGCGAGACCCAGTACTTC	CASSPVGGGETQYF
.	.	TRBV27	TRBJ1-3	TGTGCCAGCAGCAGGGGTTACGGCTCTGGAAACACCATATATTTT	CASSRGYGSGNTIYF
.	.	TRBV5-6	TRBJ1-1	TGTGCCAGCAGCTTGCGCTACCGGGTGAACACTGAAGCTTTCTTT	CASSLRYRVNTEAFF
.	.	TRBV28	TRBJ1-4	TGTGCCAGCTCTAAAGGCAGGTGGAATGAAAAACTGTTTTTT	CASSKGRWNEKLFF
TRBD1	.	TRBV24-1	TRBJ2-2	TGTGCCACCAGTGATTTTAGTACAGGGGGCCACGGGGAGCTGTTTTTT	CATSDFSTGGHGELFF
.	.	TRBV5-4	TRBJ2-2	TGTGCCAGCAGCTTGGGGCCAGGCCCCGGGGAGCTGTTTTTT	CASSLGPGPGELFF
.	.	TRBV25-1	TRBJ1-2	TGTGCCAGCAGGGGGCCGAACTATGGCTACACCTTC	CASRGPNYGYTF
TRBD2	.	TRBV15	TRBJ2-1	TGTGCCACCAGCAGGGCGGGAGTAGGGTACAATGAGCAGTTCTTC	CATSRAGVGYNEQFF
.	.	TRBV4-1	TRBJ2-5	TGCGCCAGCAGCCAAGATTCCGGAGGGGACGAGACCCAGTACTTC	CASSQDSGGDETQYF
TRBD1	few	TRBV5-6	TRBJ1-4	TGTGCCAGCAGCTTGACCAGTTTTGACAGGGCAAAACTGTTTTTT	CASSLTSFDRAKLFF
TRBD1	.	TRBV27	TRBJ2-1	TGTGCCAGCAGTGCACTCACCGGGACAGGGATCGATGAGCAGTTCTTC	CASSALTGTGIDEQFF
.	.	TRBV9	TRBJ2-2	TGTGCCAGCAGCGTAGTAGGCCTAGCGTTGAACACCGGGGAGCTGTTTTTT	CASSVVGLALNTGELFF
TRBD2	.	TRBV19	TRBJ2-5	TGTGCCAGTAGTATGTCCCTCGCGGGAGGATCAGGGACCCAGTACTTC	CASSMSLAGGSGTQYF
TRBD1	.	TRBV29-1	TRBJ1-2	TGCAGCGTTGAAGAGACAGGGGTCCCTTATGGCTACACCTTC	CSVEETGVPYGYTF
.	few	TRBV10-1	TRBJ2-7	TGCGCCAGCAGTGATCTGGTTGACAGTTACCTCTCCTACGAGCAGTACTTC	CASSDLVDSYLSYEQYF
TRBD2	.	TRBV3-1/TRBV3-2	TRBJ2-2	TGTGCCAGCAGCTTTGGACTAGCGGAAAACACCGGGGAGCTGTTTTTT	CASSFGLAENTGELFF
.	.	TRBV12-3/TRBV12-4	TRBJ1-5	TGTGCCAGCAGTTTCACGCGGAGTCAGCCCCAGCATTTT	CASSFTRSQPQHF
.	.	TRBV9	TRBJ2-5	TGTGCCAGCAGCTCCCGGGGAGGTTTCACAGAGACCCAGTACTTC	CASSSRGGFTETQYF
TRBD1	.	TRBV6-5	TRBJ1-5	TGTGCCAGCAGAAATACTCGGGACAGGGGACCCCAGCATTTT	CASRNTRDRGPQHF
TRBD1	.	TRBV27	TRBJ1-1	TGTGCCAGCAGTTTTACTACGTCAGGGGGCGCGAGGACTGAAGCTTTCTTT	CASSFTTSGGARTEAFF
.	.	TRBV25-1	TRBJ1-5	TGTGCCAGCAGTGATTCGGAGTACGGTCAGCCCCAGCATTTT	CASSDSEYGQPQHF
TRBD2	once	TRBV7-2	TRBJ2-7	TGTGCCAGCAGCTTAGCGGGACTAGCGGGAGTCTTAGGGCAGTACTTC	CASSLAGLAGVLGQYF
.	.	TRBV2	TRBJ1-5	TGTGCCAGCGCTAGGGGTGGGGTTGGCAATCAGCCCCAGCATTTT	CASARGGVGNQPQHF
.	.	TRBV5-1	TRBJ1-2	TGCGCCAGCAATGAGGTCACACGGGAAAACTTC	CASNEVTRENF
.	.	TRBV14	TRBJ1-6	TGTGCCAGCAGCCAAGGGCAGGGTGGTAATTCACCCCTCCACTTT	CASSQGQGGNSPLHF
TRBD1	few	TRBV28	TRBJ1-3	TGTGCCAGCAGGGGGAACAGGGGGCAGGGGGACACCATATATTTT	CASRGNRGQGDTIYF
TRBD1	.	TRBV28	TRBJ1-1	TGTGCCAGCAGTCCCTATATACAGGGGGCGCAGGTGAACACTGAAGCTTTCTTT	CASSPYIQGAQVNTEAFF
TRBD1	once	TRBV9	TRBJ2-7	TGTGCCAGCAGCGTAGGACCGGGACAGGGAGAGCAGTACTTC	CASSVGPGQGEQYF
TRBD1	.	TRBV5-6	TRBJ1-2	TGTGCCAGCAGCTTACGACAGGGGATTAACTATGGCTACACCTTC	CASSLRQGINYGYTF
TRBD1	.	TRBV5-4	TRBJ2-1	TGTGCCAGCAGCTCCCCCCCAGGGGGCGAGCAGTTCTTC	CASSSPPGGEQFF
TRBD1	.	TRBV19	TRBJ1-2	TGTGCCAGTAGTATATCGACAGGGAAGGGGTATGGCTACACCTTC	CASSISTGKGYGYTF
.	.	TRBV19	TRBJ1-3	TGTGCCAGTAGTTCCGAGGCTTCGAGCTCTGGAAACACCATATATTTT	CASSSEASSSGNTIYF
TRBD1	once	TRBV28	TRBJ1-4	TGTGCCTTACGAGGGCACAGGGGGCGGCTGTTTTTT	CALRGHRGRLFF
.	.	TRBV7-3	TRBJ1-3	TGTGCCAGCAGCTTAACCGGCGGGGCAGACGGAAACACCATATATTTT	CASSLTGGADGNTIYF